This entry features one T cell receptor (beta chain) sequence. This sample stems from a study of T cells in Graves' hyperthyroidism and ophthalmopathy. PBMCs came from about 10 ml fresh peripheral blood. This CDR3 is 14 amino acids long. CDR1 is MDHEN and CDR2 is SYDVKM in the germline V gene. V lost 7 bases, J lost 0 bases, and 12 bases lay in between. From RNA transcripts, TCR beta CDR3 regions were amplified. RT-PCR in the first round (using the HTBI primer set) targeted the TCR CDR3. TCRdb analysed the multiplex PCR reads with MiXCR anew, one entry per CDR3 protein. The sample holds approximately 690,000 distinct CDR3 sequences, less than 25% seen once.

The chain joins TRBV28 to TRBJ2-5; TRBD2 is a possible D gene (5 bases). The clonotype was recovered from a man under 40 with Graves' ophthalmopathy. The material sequenced was blood. CDR3 loop: CASTRTLYQETQYF. CDR3 in DNA: TGTGCCAGCACACGGACTTTGTACCAAGAGACCCAGTACTTC.